The T cell receptor (beta chain) described here comes from a study of beta chain features in type 1 diabetes. Study results and caveats: A moderate, significant TCRB CDR3 shortening appeared in type 1 diabetes across four CD4+ subsets. Shorter templates might be favored by PCR, equally in patients and controls.

Notes on this clone: Its antigen is currently unknown.

Looked up from germline, CDR1 is SGHVS and CDR2 is FQNEAQ. Trimming stripped 0 bases from V and 1 base from J, with 16 bases between. The CDR3 loop spans 18 amino acids. Blood was drawn once from each donor into heparinised tubes. The draws averaged roughly 120 mL. Reverse transcription of all isolated RNA meant that expressed TCRB transcripts were sequenced. Sequenced by immunoSEQ multiplex PCR; TCRdb stores in-frame clones only, minus some. The table lists about 930,000 clones, roughly 15% of them singletons. This sequence joins TRBV7-8 and TRBJ2-1; TRBD1 is a possible D gene (6 bases). This clonotype originated in a woman aged 18 to 35 in good health. The source material was naive CD4+ T cells from blood. The DNA for the CDR3 is TGTGCCAGCAGCTTAGCGCGACCGACAGGACTGTCCTACAATGAGCAGTTCTTC. The encoded protein is CASSLARPTGLSYNEQFF.